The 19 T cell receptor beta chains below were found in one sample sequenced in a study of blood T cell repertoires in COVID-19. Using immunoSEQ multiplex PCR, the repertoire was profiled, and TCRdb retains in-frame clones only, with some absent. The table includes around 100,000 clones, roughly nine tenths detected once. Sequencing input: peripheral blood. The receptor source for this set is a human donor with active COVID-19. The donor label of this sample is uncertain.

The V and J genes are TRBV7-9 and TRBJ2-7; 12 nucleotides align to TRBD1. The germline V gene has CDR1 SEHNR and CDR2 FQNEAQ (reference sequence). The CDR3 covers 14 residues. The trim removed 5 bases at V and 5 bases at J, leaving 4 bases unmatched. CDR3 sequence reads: CASSRDRGLDEQYF. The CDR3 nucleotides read TGTGCCAGCAGCCGGGACAGGGGGCTCGACGAGCAGTACTTC.

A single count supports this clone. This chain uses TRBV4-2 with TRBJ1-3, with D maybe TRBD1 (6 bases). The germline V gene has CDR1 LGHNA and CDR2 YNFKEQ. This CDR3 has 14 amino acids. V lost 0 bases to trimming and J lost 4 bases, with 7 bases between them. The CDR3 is CASSQDTGGNTIYF. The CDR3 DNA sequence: TGTGCCAGCAGCCAAGATACAGGGGGAAACACCATATATTTT.

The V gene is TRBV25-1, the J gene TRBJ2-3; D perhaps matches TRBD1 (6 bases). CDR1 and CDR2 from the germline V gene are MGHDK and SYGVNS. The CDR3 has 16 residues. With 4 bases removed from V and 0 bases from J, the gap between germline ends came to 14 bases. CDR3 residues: CASSGRDRSSTDTQYF. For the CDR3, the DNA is TGTGCCAGCAGTGGGAGAGACAGGTCTAGCACAGATACGCAGTATTTT.

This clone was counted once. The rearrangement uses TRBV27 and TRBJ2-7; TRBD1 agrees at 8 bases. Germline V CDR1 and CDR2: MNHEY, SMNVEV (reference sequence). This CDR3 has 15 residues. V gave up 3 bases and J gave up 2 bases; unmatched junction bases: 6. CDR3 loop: CASSFQDRAAYEQYF. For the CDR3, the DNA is TGTGCCAGCAGTTTTCAGGACAGGGCAGCCTACGAGCAGTACTTC.

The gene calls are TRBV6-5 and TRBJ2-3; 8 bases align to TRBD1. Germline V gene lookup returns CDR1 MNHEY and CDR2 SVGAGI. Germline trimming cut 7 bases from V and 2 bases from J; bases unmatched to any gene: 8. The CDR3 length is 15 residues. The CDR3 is CASTGAGGFTDTQYF. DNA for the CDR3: TGTGCCAGCACCGGCGCAGGGGGCTTCACAGATACGCAGTATTTT.

The CDR3 protein is CASSPIQGLSYTF. DNA of the CDR3: TGTGCCAGCAGCCCTATTCAGGGTCTGAGCTACACCTTC. This chain joins TRBV5-6 and TRBJ1-2, with D tentatively TRBD1 (5 bases). The CDR3 is made up of 13 amino acids. The V and J ends lost 4 bases and 9 bases respectively, with 16 bases between them. Germline V gene lookup returns CDR1 SGHDT and CDR2 YYEEEE. The full variable domain, rest sourced from reference TRBV5-6 and TRBJ1-2, is DAGVTQSPTHLIKTRGQQVTLRCSPKSGHDTVSWYQQALGQGPQFIFQYYEEEERQRGNFPDRFSGHQFPNYSSELNVNALLLGDSALYLCASSPIQGLSYTFGSGTRLTVV.

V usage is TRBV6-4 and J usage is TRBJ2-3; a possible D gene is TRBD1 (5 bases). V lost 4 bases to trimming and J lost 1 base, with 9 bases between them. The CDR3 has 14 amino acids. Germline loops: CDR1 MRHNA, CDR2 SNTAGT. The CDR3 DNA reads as TGTGCCAGCAGTGGGGAAGGGGGCACAGATACGCAGTATTTT. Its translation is CASSGEGGTDTQYF.

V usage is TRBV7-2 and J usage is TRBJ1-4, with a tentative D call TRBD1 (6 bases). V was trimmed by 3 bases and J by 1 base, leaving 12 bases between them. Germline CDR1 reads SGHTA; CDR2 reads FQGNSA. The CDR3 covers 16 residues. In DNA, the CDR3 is TGTGCCAGCAGCTTGCGCAGGGGCCTAACTAATGAAAAACTGTTTTTT. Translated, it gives CASSLRRGLTNEKLFF.

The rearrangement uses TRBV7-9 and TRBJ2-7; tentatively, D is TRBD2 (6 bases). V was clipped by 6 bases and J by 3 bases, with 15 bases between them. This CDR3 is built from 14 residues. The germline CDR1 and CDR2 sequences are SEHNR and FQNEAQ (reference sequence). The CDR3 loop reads CASSQNYGSYEQYF. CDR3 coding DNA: TGTGCCAGCAGTCAGAACTACGGGAGCTACGAGCAGTACTTC.

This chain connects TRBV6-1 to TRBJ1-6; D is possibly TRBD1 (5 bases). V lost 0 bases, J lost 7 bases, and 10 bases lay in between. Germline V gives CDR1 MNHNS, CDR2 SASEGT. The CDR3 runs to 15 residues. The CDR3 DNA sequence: TGTGCCAGCAGTGAAGCGGCGACAGACAATTCACCCCTCCACTTT. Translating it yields CASSEAATDNSPLHF.

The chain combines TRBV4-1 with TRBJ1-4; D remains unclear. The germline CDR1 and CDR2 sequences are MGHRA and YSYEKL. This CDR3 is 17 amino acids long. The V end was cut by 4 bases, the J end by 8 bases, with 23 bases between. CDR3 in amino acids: CASSPSWVVQTGEKLFF. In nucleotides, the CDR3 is TGCGCCAGCAGCCCAAGTTGGGTGGTCCAGACGGGGGAAAAACTGTTTTTT.

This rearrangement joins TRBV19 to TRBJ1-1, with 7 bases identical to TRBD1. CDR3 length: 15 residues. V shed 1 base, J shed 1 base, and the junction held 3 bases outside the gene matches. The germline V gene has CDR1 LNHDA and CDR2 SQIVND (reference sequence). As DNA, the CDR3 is TGTGCCAGTAGTATAGGGGCAGGGGGGAACACTGAAGCTTTCTTT. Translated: CASSIGAGGNTEAFF.

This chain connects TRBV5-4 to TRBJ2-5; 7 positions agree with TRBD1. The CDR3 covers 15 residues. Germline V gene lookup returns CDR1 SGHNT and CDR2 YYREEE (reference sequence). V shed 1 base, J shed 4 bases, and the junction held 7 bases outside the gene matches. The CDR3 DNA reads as TGTGCCAGCAGCTTGTCACCGGGACAGCCAGAGACCCAGTACTTC. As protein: CASSLSPGQPETQYF.

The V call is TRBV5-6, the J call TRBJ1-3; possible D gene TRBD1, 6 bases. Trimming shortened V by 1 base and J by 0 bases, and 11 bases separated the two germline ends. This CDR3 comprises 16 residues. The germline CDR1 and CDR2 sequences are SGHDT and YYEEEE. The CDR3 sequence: CASSLLSGVSGNTIYF. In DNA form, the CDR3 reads TGTGCCAGCAGCTTGCTTTCAGGGGTCTCTGGAAACACCATATATTTT.

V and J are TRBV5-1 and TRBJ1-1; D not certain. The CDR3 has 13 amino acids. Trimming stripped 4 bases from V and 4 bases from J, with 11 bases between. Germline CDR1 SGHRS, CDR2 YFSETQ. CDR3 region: CASSPPPGTEAFF. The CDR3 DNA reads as TGCGCCAGCAGCCCGCCCCCGGGCACTGAAGCTTTCTTT.

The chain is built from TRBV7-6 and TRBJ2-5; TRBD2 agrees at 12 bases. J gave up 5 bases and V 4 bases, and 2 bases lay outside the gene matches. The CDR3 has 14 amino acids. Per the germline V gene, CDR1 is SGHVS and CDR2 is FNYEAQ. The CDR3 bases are TGTGCCAGCAGCTGGACTAGCGGGGAGGAGACCCAGTACTTC. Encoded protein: CASSWTSGEETQYF.

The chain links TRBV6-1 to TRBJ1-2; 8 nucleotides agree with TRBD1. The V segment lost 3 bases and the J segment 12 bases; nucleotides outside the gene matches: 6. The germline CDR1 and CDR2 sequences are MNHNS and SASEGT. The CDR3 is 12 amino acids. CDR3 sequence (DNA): TGTGCCAGCAGTGATTGGCAGGGGGCAAACACCTTC. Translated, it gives CASSDWQGANTF.

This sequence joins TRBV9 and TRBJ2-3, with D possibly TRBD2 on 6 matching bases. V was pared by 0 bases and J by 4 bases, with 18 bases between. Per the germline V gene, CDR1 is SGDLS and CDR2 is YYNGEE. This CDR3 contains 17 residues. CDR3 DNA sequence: TGTGCCAGCAGCGTAGCTGAAACTAGCTTTCTCCCAGATACGCAGTATTTT. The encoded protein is CASSVAETSFLPDTQYF.

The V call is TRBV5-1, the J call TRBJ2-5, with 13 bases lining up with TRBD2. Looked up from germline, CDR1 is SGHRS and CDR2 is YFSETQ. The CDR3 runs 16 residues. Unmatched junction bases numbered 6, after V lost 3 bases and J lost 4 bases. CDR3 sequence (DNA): TGCGCCAGCAGCTCAACGGGACTAGCGGGGACAGAGACCCAGTACTTC. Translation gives CASSSTGLAGTETQYF.